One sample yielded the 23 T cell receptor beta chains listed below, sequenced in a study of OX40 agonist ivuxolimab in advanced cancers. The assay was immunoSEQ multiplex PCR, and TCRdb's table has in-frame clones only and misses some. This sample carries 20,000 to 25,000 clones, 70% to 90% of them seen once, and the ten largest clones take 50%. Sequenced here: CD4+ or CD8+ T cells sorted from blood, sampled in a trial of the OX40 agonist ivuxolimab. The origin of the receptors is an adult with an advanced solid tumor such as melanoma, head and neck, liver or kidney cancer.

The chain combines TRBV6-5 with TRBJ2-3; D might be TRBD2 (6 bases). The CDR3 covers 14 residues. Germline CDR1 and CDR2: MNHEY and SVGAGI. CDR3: CVTKETGDTDTQYF. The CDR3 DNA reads TGTGTCACAAAAGAGACGGGGGACACAGATACGCAGTATTTT.

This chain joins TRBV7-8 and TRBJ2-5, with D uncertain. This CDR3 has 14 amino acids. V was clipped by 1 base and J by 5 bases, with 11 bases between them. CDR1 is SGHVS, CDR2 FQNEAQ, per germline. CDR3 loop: CASSLVRNPETQYF. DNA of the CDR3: TGTGCCAGCAGCTTAGTCAGGAACCCGGAGACCCAGTACTTC. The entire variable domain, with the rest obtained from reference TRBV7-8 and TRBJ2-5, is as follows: GAGVSQSPRYKVAKRGQDVALRCDPISGHVSLFWYQQALGQGPEFLTYFQNEAQLDKSGLPSDRFFAERPEGSVSTLKIQRTQQEDSAVYLCASSLVRNPETQYFGPGTRLLVL.

The CDR3 is CASSLTGNEQFF. The DNA for the CDR3 is TGCGCCAGCAGCTTGACAGGGAATGAGCAGTTCTTC. J is TRBJ2-1 and V is TRBV5-1; D perhaps matches TRBD1 (6 bases). The V end was cut by 1 base, the J end by 7 bases, with 6 bases between. CDR3 length equals 12 residues. The germline V gene has CDR1 SGHRS and CDR2 YFSETQ. The full variable domain, its missing parts supplied by reference TRBV5-1 and TRBJ2-1, is KAGVTQTPRYLIKTRGQQVTLSCSPISGHRSVSWYQQTPGQGLQFLFEYFSETQRNKGNFPGRFSGRQFSNSRSEMNVSTLELGDSALYLCASSLTGNEQFFGPGTRLTVL.

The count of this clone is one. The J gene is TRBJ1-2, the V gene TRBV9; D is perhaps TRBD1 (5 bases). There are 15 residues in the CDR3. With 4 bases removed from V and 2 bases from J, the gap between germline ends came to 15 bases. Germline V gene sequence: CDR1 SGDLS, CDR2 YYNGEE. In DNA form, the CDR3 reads TGTGCCAGCAGCCCTTACGGGACGGCGAACTATGGCTACACCTTC. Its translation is CASSPYGTANYGYTF. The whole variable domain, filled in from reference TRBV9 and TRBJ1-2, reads DSGVTQTPKHLITATGQRVTLRCSPRSGDLSVYWYQQSLDQGLQFLIQYYNGEERAKGNILERFSAQQFPDLHSELNLSSLELGDSALYFCASSPYGTANYGYTFGSGTRLTVV.

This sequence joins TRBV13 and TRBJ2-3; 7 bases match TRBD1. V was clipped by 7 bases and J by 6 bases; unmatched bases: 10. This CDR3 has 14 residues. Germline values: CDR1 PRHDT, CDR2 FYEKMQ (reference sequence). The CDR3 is CASNLGQAVDTQYF. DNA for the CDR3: TGTGCCAGCAACCTTGGACAGGCAGTGGATACGCAGTATTTT. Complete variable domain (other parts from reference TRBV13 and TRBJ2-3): AAGVIQSPRHLIKEKRETATLKCYPIPRHDTVYWYQQGPGQDPQFLISFYEKMQSDKGSIPDRFSAQQFSDYHSELNMSSLELGDSALYFCASNLGQAVDTQYFGPGTRLTVL.

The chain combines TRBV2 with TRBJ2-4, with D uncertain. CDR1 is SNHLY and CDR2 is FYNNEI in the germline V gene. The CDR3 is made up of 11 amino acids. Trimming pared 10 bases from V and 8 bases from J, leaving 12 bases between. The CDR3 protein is CATLFRDIQYF. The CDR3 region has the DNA TGTGCCACTTTGTTCCGTGACATTCAGTACTTC.

CDR3 bases: TGTGCCAGCAGCTTAGCGATTAGGAACACCGGGGAGCTGTTTTTT. It specifies CASSLAIRNTGELFF. The chain recombines TRBV7-6 with TRBJ2-2; no clear D gene. Germline-derived CDR1 and CDR2 are SGHVS and FNYEAQ. The CDR3 covers 15 residues. V was pared by 0 bases and J by 1 base, with 6 bases between.

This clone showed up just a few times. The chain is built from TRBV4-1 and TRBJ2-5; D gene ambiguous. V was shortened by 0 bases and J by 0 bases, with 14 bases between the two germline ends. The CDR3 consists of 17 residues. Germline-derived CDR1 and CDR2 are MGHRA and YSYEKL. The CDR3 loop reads CASSQDQLQEYQETQYF. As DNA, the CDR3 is TGCGCCAGCAGCCAAGACCAGTTGCAGGAATACCAAGAGACCCAGTACTTC.

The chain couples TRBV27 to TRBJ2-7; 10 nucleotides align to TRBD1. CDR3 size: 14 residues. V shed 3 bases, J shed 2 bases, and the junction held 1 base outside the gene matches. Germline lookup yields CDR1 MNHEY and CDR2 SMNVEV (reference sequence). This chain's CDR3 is CASSLGQGTYEQYF. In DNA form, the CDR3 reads TGTGCCAGCAGTTTGGGACAGGGGACCTACGAGCAGTACTTC.

This CDR3 reads CASFTGTVYGYTF. For the CDR3, the DNA is TGTGCCAGCTTTACCGGGACAGTCTATGGCTACACCTTC. The chain links TRBV6-5 to TRBJ1-2; 7 bases map to TRBD1. CDR1 is MNHEY and CDR2 is SVGAGI in the germline V gene. The CDR3 runs to 13 residues. The V gene end was trimmed by 8 bases and the J gene end by 4 bases; junction bases not matched to a gene: 7.

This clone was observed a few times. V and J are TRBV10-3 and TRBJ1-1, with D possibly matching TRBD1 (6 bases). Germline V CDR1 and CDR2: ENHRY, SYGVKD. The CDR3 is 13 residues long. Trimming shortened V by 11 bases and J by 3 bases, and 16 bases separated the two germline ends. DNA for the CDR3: TGTGCCTCACAACAGGGTGGTGACACTGAAGCTTTCTTT. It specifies CASQQGGDTEAFF.

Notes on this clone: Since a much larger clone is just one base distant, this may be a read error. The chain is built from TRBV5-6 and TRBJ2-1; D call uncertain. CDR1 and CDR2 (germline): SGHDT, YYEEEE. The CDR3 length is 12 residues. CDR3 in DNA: TGTGCCAACAGCACCTGGGACAATGAGCAGTTCTTC. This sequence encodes CANSTWDNEQFF.

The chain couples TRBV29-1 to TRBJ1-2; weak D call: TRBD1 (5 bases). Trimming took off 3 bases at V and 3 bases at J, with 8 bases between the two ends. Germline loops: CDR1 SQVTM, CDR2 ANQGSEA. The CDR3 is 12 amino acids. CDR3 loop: CSVDAGDYGYTF. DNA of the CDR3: TGCAGCGTTGATGCGGGGGACTATGGCTACACCTTC.

DNA of the CDR3: TGTGCCTGTCACAGGGGGCTGAGCACTGAAGCTTTCTTT. It yields the protein CACHRGLSTEAFF. This chain connects TRBV30 to TRBJ1-1, with 9 nucleotides matching TRBD1. This CDR3 spans 13 amino acids. Per the germline V gene, CDR1 is GTSNPN and CDR2 is SVGIG (reference sequence). With V trimmed by 6 bases and J by 4 bases, 6 bases remained unmatched.

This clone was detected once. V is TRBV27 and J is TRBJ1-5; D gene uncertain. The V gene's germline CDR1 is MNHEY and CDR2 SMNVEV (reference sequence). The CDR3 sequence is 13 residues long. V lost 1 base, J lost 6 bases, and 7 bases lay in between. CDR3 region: CASSLYAGQPQHF. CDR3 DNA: TGTGCCAGCAGTTTATATGCTGGTCAGCCCCAGCATTTT.

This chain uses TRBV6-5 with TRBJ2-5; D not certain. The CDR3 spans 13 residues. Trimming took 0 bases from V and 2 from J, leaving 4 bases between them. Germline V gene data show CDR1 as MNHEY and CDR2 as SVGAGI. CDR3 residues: CASSYSQQETQYF. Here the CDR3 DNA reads TGTGCCAGCAGTTACTCTCAGCAAGAGACCCAGTACTTC.

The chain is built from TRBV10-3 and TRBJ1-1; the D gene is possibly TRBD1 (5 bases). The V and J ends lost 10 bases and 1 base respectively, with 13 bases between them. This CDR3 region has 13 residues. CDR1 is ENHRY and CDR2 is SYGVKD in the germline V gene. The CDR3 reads CATQGFRNTEAFF. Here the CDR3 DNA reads TGTGCCACTCAGGGATTCAGGAACACTGAAGCTTTCTTT.

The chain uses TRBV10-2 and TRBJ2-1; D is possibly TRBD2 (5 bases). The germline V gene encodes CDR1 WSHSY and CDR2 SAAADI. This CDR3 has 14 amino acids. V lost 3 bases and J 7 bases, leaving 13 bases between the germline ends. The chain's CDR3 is CASSDVAWYNEQFF. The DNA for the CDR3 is TGCGCCAGCAGTGATGTAGCGTGGTATAATGAGCAGTTCTTC.

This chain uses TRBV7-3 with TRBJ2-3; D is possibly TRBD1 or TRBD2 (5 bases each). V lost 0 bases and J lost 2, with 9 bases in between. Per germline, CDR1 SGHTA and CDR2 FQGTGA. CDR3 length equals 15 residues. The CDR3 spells CASSLTGAATDTQYF. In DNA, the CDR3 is TGTGCCAGCAGCTTAACCGGGGCCGCCACAGATACGCAGTATTTT.

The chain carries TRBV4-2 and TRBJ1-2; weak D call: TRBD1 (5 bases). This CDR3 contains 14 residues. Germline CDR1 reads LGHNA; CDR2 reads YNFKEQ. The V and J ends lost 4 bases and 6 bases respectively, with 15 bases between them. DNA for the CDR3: TGTGCCAGCAGCCTTTACCGGGGCCAGGATGGCTACACCTTC. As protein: CASSLYRGQDGYTF.

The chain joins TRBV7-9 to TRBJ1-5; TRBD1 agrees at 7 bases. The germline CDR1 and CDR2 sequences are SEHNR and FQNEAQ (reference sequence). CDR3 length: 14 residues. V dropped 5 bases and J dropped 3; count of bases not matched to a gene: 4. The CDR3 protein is CASSQGQHNQPQHF. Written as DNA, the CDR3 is TGTGCCAGCAGCCAGGGACAGCACAATCAGCCCCAGCATTTT. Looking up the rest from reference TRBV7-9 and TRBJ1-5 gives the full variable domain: DTGVSQNPRHKITKRGQNVTFRCDPISEHNRLYWYRQTLGQGPEFLTYFQNEAQLEKSRLLSDRFSAERPKGSFSTLEIQRTEQGDSAMYLCASSQGQHNQPQHFGDGTRLSIL.

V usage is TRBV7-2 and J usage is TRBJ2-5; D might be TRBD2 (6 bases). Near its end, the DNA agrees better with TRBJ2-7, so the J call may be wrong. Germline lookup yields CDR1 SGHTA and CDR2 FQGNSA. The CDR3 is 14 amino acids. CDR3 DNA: TGTGCCAGCAGCTTTTCGTCGGGGGCCTACGAGCAGTACTTC. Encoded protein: CASSFSSGAYEQYF.

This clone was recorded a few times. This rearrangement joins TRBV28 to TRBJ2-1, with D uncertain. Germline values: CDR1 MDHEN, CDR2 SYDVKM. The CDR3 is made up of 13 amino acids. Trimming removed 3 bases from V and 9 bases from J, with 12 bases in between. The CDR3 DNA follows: TGTGCCAGCAGTTTCAGTGGGAACGGTGAGCAGTTCTTC. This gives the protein CASSFSGNGEQFF.